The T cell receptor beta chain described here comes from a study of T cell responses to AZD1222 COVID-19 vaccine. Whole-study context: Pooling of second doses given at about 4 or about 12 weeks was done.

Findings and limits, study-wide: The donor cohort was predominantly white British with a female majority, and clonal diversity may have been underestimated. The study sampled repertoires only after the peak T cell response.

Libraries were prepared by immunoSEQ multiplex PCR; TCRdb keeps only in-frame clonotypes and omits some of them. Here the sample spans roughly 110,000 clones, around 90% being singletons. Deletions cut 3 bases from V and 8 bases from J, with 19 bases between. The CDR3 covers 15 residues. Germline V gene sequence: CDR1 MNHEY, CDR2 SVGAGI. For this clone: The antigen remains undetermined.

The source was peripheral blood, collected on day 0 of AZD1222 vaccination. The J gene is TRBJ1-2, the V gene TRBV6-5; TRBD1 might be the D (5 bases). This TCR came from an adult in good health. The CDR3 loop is CASSYALGGGGGYTF. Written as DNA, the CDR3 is TGTGCCAGCAGTTATGCGTTGGGGGGAGGAGGAGGCTACACCTTC.